Shown below are 32 T cell receptor beta chains from a single sample sequenced in a study of post-analysis software for immune sequencing data. Findings and caveats of the study: Patients showed TRBV5-6, TRBV5-1 and TRBV20-1 among a handful of TRBV segments more frequent than in controls.

Antigens of these TCRs are unknown. Incorporated into the TCR beta cDNA libraries were unique molecular identifiers, which served to reduce PCR and sequencing biases. TCRdb re-called the PCR reads through MiXCR, storing one row per CDR3 protein. The sample contains about 620,000 distinct CDR3 sequences, 44% of which appear only once. Sequenced sample: blood. The receptors shown here come from a girl between 10 and 17 years old with multiple sclerosis.

V is TRBV5-5 and J is TRBJ1-2; 7 nucleotides agree with TRBD1. CDR3 length equals 18 residues. CDR1 is SGHKS, CDR2 YYEKEE, per germline (reference sequence). J gave up 4 bases and V 4 bases, and 19 bases lay outside the gene matches. In nucleotides, the CDR3 is TGTGCCAGCAGCGCGACCAAAGGACAGGCCGACAGTTCCTATGGCTACACCTTC. Its protein product is CASSATKGQADSSYGYTF.

This clonotype was seen more than once but under ten times. The chain recombines TRBV5-1 with TRBJ2-1, with 8 bases aligning to TRBD2. Trimming cost V 6 bases and J 5 bases; bases outside gene matches: 16. CDR1 SGHRS and CDR2 YFSETQ come from the germline V gene. CDR3 size: 17 residues. The CDR3 spells CASTETNSGTQNNEQFF. In DNA form, the CDR3 reads TGCGCCAGCACTGAAACCAATAGCGGGACACAAAACAATGAGCAGTTCTTC.

This clonotype has only a few counts. The DNA of the CDR3 is TGCGCCAGCAGCCAAGATGATCTAGCGCAAGAGACCCAGTACTTC. Translating gives CASSQDDLAQETQYF. The V and J genes are TRBV4-1 and TRBJ2-5; the D gene is possibly TRBD2 (6 bases). This CDR3 has 15 amino acids. Germline V CDR1 and CDR2: MGHRA, YSYEKL. V was trimmed by 0 bases and J by 2 bases, leaving 10 bases between them.

In its sample, this clonotype was seen once. The genes are TRBV12-3 or TRBV12-4 and TRBJ2-7; D possibly corresponds to TRBD1 (6 bases). The DNA end favors TRBJ2-5, so the J call may be wrong. This CDR3 contains 15 residues. The CDR3 DNA reads as TGTGCCAGCAGGGCCCAGGGGACGCGTCGGGAGACCCAGTACTTC. Amino acid sequence: CASRAQGTRRETQYF.

The CDR3 coding sequence is TGTGCCAGCTCGCGCGACAGAATTCAAGAGACCCAGTACTTC. It codes for CASSRDRIQETQYF. The rearrangement links TRBV18 to TRBJ2-5, with a weak D call TRBD1 (5 bases). Looked up from germline, CDR1 is KGHSH and CDR2 is LQKENI. The V and J ends lost 6 bases and 2 bases respectively, with 13 bases between them. This CDR3 comprises 14 residues.

This chain uses TRBV12-3 or TRBV12-4 with TRBJ2-7, with 13 bases matching TRBD2. This CDR3 comprises 14 residues. The junction had 0 bases not matched to a gene; V was cut back by 4 bases and J by 3 bases. The DNA of the CDR3 is TGTGCCAGCAGTTGGACTAGCGGGGGCTACGAGCAGTACTTC. Amino acids: CASSWTSGGYEQYF.

This chain connects TRBV6-6 to TRBJ2-1, with D possibly being TRBD1 (6 bases). Germline loops: CDR1 MNHNY, CDR2 SVGAGI (reference sequence). V was cut by 6 bases and J by 2 bases, with 11 bases left in between. This CDR3 region has 14 residues. CDR3 region: CASSRDTPYNEQFF. The CDR3, as DNA: TGTGCCAGCAGCCGGGACACCCCCTACAATGAGCAGTTCTTC.

CDR3 protein: CATSDSRGPRDTQYF. The CDR3 coding sequence is TGTGCCACCAGTGATTCTAGAGGTCCGAGGGATACGCAGTATTTT. V gene TRBV24-1 combines with J gene TRBJ2-3; D is unresolved. Trimming cost V 2 bases and J 6 bases, with 14 bases left between them. Germline V gene lookup returns CDR1 KGHDR and CDR2 SFDVKD. The CDR3 spans 15 residues.

This sequence joins TRBV12-3 or TRBV12-4 and TRBJ2-7; D gene uncertain. Deletions cut 4 bases from V and 6 bases from J, with 16 bases between. The CDR3 has 14 residues. The CDR3 reads CASSSSPGQTEQYF. The CDR3 nucleotides are TGTGCCAGCAGTTCCTCCCCGGGTCAGACCGAGCAGTACTTC.

This clonotype has a handful of counts. The chain links TRBV3-1 to TRBJ2-1; 13 bases map to TRBD2. The CDR3 is 16 amino acids. V lost 4 bases, J lost 6 bases, and 6 bases stayed unmatched. In germline, CDR1 is LGHDT, CDR2 YNNKEL (reference sequence). The CDR3 nucleotides are TGTGCCAGCAGCCCACAACTAGCGGGAGGGGCCAATGAGCAGTTCTTC. It specifies CASSPQLAGGANEQFF.

The chain combines TRBV7-2 with TRBJ2-1; 7 nucleotides agree with TRBD2. Germline CDR1 and CDR2: SGHTA and FQGNSA. The V segment lost 4 bases and the J segment 1 base; nucleotides outside the gene matches: 13. This CDR3 has 18 residues. CDR3 protein: CASSWEGGAGVSYNEQFF. CDR3 bases: TGTGCCAGCAGCTGGGAAGGTGGGGCGGGGGTTTCCTACAATGAGCAGTTCTTC. Looking up the rest from reference TRBV7-2 and TRBJ2-1 gives the full variable domain: GAGVSQSPSNKVTEKGKDVELRCDPISGHTALYWYRQSLGQGLEFLIYFQGNSAPDKSGLPSDRFSAERTGGSVSTLTIQRTQQEDSAVYLCASSWEGGAGVSYNEQFFGPGTRLTVL.

The CDR3 DNA is TGTGCCAGCAGTTACAGGTCTACACCTCAGTACAATGAGCAGTTCTTC. This sequence encodes CASSYRSTPQYNEQFF. The V gene is TRBV6-5, the J gene TRBJ2-1; no definite D call. The CDR3 is 16 residues long. Germline V CDR1 and CDR2: MNHEY, SVGAGI. The ends were cut back, 2 bases at V and 4 bases at J, with 15 bases in the middle.

The gene calls are TRBV10-3 and TRBJ2-6; D not resolved. Germline V gene data show CDR1 as ENHRY and CDR2 as SYGVKD. This CDR3 is 18 amino acids long. The V and J ends lost 4 bases and 0 bases respectively, with 16 bases between them. The DNA for the CDR3 is TGTGCCATCAGTGGACCCCACCAGGTTAGCTCTGGGGCCAACGTCCTGACTTTC. Translated: CAISGPHQVSSGANVLTF.

The chain's CDR3 is CASSDWGTDTQYF. CDR3 bases: TGCGCCAGCAGTGACTGGGGTACAGATACGCAGTATTTT. This sequence joins TRBV10-1 and TRBJ2-3; no firm D call. The CDR3 runs 13 residues. Per the germline V gene, CDR1 is WNHNN and CDR2 is SYGVQD (reference sequence). Trimming pared 3 bases from V and 3 bases from J, leaving 7 bases between.

This clonotype was picked up a small number of times. This may be a read error, as it is one base from a much larger clone. The rearrangement uses TRBV4-1 and TRBJ2-3; the match to TRBD2 covers 8 bases. The germline CDR1 and CDR2 sequences are MGHRA and YSYEKL. Losses at the gene ends were 8 bases for V and 2 bases for J; bases not matched to a gene: 6. The CDR3 sequence is 14 residues long. CDR3 residues: CASGRAGVTDTQYF. CDR3 sequence (DNA): TGCGCCAGCGGACGAGCGGGGGTCACAGATACGCAGTATTTT.

A note on this clonotype: Germline and junction disagree at one end, which may indicate a read error. The rearrangement uses TRBV5-1 and TRBJ1-4, with unresolved D. This CDR3 region has 13 residues. Per the germline V gene, CDR1 is SGHRS and CDR2 is YFSETQ. In DNA, the CDR3 is TGCGCCAGCAGCACCGCAACTAATGAAAAACGGTTTTTT. Protein: CASSTATNEKRFF.

This clonotype was counted only a few times. The chain recombines TRBV20-1 with TRBJ2-7, with 9 bases identical to TRBD1. The junction had 12 bases not matched to a gene; V was cut back by 3 bases and J by 6 bases. Germline CDR1 is DFQATT and CDR2 is SNEGSKA (reference sequence). The CDR3 runs 15 residues. The DNA for the CDR3 is TGCAGTGCTAGGGACCTAACAGGGGGCTATTTCGAGCAGTACTTC. The encoded protein is CSARDLTGGYFEQYF.

This sequence joins TRBV28 and TRBJ2-7; 7 nucleotides line up with TRBD1. Trimming at V came to 3 bases and at J to 1 base, leaving 12 bases not matched to a gene. Germline V gene lookup returns CDR1 MDHEN and CDR2 SYDVKM. The CDR3 runs to 17 residues. DNA of the CDR3: TGTGCCAGCAGTTTCCCCCCTTACAGGGGCGCATCCTACGAGCAGTACTTC. Its translation: CASSFPPYRGASYEQYF.

The chain links TRBV20-1 to TRBJ2-3, with D possibly matching TRBD1 (5 bases). CDR1 is DFQATT, CDR2 SNEGSKA, per germline (reference sequence). V lost 6 bases and J 0 bases, leaving 16 bases between the germline ends. This CDR3 comprises 15 residues. Written as DNA, the CDR3 is TGCAGTGCAACTCGACAGATTTCTAGCACAGATACGCAGTATTTT. Protein product: CSATRQISSTDTQYF.

V is TRBV12-3 or TRBV12-4 and J is TRBJ2-1; D gene unclear. V was shortened by 7 bases and J by 7 bases, with 11 bases between the two germline ends. This CDR3 comprises 12 residues. CDR3 nucleotides: TGTGCCAGCACGCACTGGAGTAATGAGCAGTTCTTC. Its translation: CASTHWSNEQFF.

The rearrangement links TRBV5-1 to TRBJ1-4; D gene unclear. The germline CDR1 and CDR2 sequences are SGHRS and YFSETQ. This CDR3 is built from 13 residues. V was shortened by 5 bases and J by 0 bases, with 5 bases between the two germline ends. This CDR3 is CASRGATNEKLFF. CDR3 DNA sequence: TGCGCCAGCAGAGGAGCAACTAATGAAAAACTGTTTTTT. Drawing the rest from reference TRBV5-1 and TRBJ1-4, the complete variable domain is KAGVTQTPRYLIKTRGQQVTLSCSPISGHRSVSWYQQTPGQGLQFLFEYFSETQRNKGNFPGRFSGRQFSNSRSEMNVSTLELGDSALYLCASRGATNEKLFFGSGTQLSVL.

This clonotype was counted ten times or more. The J gene is TRBJ2-7, the V gene TRBV6-6; D possibly corresponds to TRBD2 (5 bases). Germline V gives CDR1 MNHNY, CDR2 SVGAGI (reference sequence). The CDR3 extends over 15 amino acids. Trimming left V 6 bases short and J 0 bases short, with 15 bases between. The CDR3 sequence is CASSQGLLSSYEQYF. In DNA form, the CDR3 reads TGTGCCAGCAGCCAAGGACTTCTCTCCTCCTACGAGCAGTACTTC.

V and J are TRBV20-1 and TRBJ1-5; a possible D gene is TRBD1 (5 bases). Per germline, CDR1 DFQATT and CDR2 SNEGSKA (reference sequence). This CDR3 contains 14 residues. Trimming removed 1 base from V and 6 bases from J, with 13 bases in between. The CDR3 DNA is TGCAGTGCTAGAGGCCCGGGGCCGGGTCAGCCCCAGCATTTT. This encodes CSARGPGPGQPQHF.

V and J are TRBV7-8 and TRBJ2-3; 12 bases map to TRBD1. The CDR3 is 16 amino acids. V trimming: 5 bases; J trimming: 4 bases; junction bases outside the gene matches: 7. Germline CDR1 SGHVS, CDR2 FQNEAQ. The CDR3 sequence is CASSGGTGGLADTQYF. The CDR3 DNA follows: TGTGCCAGCAGCGGGGGGACAGGGGGCCTTGCAGATACGCAGTATTTT. The full variable domain, with the rest looked up from reference TRBV7-8 and TRBJ2-3, is GAGVSQSPRYKVAKRGQDVALRCDPISGHVSLFWYQQALGQGPEFLTYFQNEAQLDKSGLPSDRFFAERPEGSVSTLKIQRTQQEDSAVYLCASSGGTGGLADTQYFGPGTRLTVL.

The chain couples TRBV20-1 to TRBJ1-2; 8 nucleotides agree with TRBD1. CDR3 size: 12 residues. Germline V gene lookup returns CDR1 DFQATT and CDR2 SNEGSKA (reference sequence). The V segment lost 4 bases and the J segment 4 bases; nucleotides outside the gene matches: 2. The CDR3 sequence is CSAKTGAYGYTF. As DNA, the CDR3 is TGCAGTGCTAAGACAGGGGCCTATGGCTACACCTTC.

This clonotype was seen a few times. This chain uses TRBV5-1 with TRBJ1-2, with no clear D. The V gene lost 0 bases and the J gene lost 2 bases, with 11 bases spanning the gap. Germline V gene sequence: CDR1 SGHRS, CDR2 YFSETQ. The CDR3 covers 15 residues. CDR3 sequence: CASSLVGSQNYGYTF. CDR3 DNA: TGCGCCAGCAGCTTGGTGGGGAGTCAGAACTATGGCTACACCTTC.

The chain recombines TRBV12-3 or TRBV12-4 with TRBJ2-3, with 7 bases matching TRBD1. CDR3 length: 19 amino acids. Trimming removed 5 bases from V and 1 base from J; junction bases left unmatched: 18. The DNA of the CDR3 is TGTGCCAGCAGTCTTGGGACAGATCGGGCCCCGAGGGGCACAGATACGCAGTATTTT. Translating gives CASSLGTDRAPRGTDTQYF.

This rearrangement joins TRBV7-3 to TRBJ2-1; TRBD1 matches at 8 bases. The CDR3 is 16 residues long. J gave up 4 bases and V 1 base, and 6 bases lay outside the gene matches. Germline-derived CDR1 and CDR2 are SGHTA and FQGTGA. DNA for the CDR3: TGTGCCAGCAGCTTAAAGGCACGGACAGGGTACAATGAGCAGTTCTTC. As protein: CASSLKARTGYNEQFF.

This clonotype has only a few counts. The rearrangement joins TRBV7-9 to TRBJ2-5; TRBD1 matches at 12 bases. CDR3 length: 17 amino acids. Unmatched junction bases numbered 7, after V lost 0 bases and J lost 5 bases. Germline CDR1 and CDR2: SEHNR and FQNEAQ (reference sequence). The CDR3 is CASSLAAGTGGKETQYF. In DNA, the CDR3 is TGTGCCAGCAGCTTAGCGGCAGGGACAGGGGGCAAGGAGACCCAGTACTTC.

The V call is TRBV6-5, the J call TRBJ1-2, with D perhaps TRBD1 (6 bases). Germline-derived CDR1 and CDR2 are MNHEY and SVGAGI. This CDR3 region has 18 residues. V lost 0 bases and J 4 bases, leaving 21 bases between the germline ends. In nucleotides, the CDR3 is TGTGCCAGCAGTTACTCCTCAGGGAGGGGGGCGCCAAGCTATGGCTACACCTTC. Its protein is CASSYSSGRGAPSYGYTF.

V is TRBV12-3 or TRBV12-4 and J is TRBJ1-2, with D tentatively TRBD1 (5 bases). Trimming left V 8 bases short and J 8 bases short, with 9 bases between. The CDR3 runs 10 residues. CDR3 nucleotides: TGTGCCAGCGGGGGGACGGGCTACACCTTC. The encoded protein is CASGGTGYTF.

This clonotype has more than one count but fewer than ten. This sequence joins TRBV29-1 and TRBJ2-5; the D is unclear. From germline, CDR1 is SQVTM and CDR2 ANQGSEA. The CDR3 extends over 12 amino acids. V was pared by 8 bases and J by 5 bases, with 15 bases between. This CDR3 reads CSSIYRRETQYF. The CDR3, as DNA: TGCAGCAGCATCTACCGAAGGGAGACCCAGTACTTC.